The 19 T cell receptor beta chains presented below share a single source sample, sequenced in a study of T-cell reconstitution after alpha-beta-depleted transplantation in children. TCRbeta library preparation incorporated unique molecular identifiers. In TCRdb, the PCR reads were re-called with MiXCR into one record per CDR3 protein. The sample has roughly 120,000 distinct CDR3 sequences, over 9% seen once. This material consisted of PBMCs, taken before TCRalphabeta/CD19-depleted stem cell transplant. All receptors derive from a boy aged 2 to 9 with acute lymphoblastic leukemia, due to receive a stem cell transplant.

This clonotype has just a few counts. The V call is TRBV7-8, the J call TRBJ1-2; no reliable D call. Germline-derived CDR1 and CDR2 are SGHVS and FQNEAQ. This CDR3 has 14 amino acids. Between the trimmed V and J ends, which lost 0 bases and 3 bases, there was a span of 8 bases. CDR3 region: CASSLAWTDYGYTF. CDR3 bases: TGTGCCAGCAGCTTAGCCTGGACCGACTATGGCTACACCTTC. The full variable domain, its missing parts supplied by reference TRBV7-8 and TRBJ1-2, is GAGVSQSPRYKVAKRGQDVALRCDPISGHVSLFWYQQALGQGPEFLTYFQNEAQLDKSGLPSDRFFAERPEGSVSTLKIQRTQQEDSAVYLCASSLAWTDYGYTFGSGTRLTVV.

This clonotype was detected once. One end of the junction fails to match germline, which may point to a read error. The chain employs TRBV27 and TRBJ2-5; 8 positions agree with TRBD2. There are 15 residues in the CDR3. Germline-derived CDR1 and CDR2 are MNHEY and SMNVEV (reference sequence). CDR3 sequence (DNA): TGTGCCAGCAGACAGAACGGGAGGGGGGAGGAGACCCTGTACTTC. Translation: CASRQNGRGEETLYF.

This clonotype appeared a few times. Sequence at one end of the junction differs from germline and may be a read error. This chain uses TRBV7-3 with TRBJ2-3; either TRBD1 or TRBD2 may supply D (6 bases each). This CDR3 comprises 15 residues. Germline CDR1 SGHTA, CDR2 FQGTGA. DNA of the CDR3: TGTGCCAGCAGCGTAACGGGGGCCCTCACAGATACGCAGTATTTT. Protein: CASSVTGALTDTQYF.

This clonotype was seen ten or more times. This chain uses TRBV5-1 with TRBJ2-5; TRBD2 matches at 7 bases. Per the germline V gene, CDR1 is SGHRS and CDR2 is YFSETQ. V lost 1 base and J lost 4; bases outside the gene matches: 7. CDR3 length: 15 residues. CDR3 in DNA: TGCGCCAGCAGCTTGTCACTAGCGCTCGGAGAGACCCAGTACTTC. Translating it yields CASSLSLALGETQYF.

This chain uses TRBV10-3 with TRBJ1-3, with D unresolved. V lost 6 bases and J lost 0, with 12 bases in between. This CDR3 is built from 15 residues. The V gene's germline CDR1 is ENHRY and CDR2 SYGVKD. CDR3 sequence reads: CAISTAEDSGNTIYF. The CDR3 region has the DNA TGTGCCATCAGCACCGCAGAAGACTCTGGAAACACCATATATTTT.

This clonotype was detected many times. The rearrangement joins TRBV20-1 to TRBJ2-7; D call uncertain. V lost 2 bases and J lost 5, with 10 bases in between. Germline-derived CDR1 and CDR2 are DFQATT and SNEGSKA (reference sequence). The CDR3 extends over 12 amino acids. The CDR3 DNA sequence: TGCAGTGCTAGATCCACTTGGGACGAGCAGTACTTC. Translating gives CSARSTWDEQYF.

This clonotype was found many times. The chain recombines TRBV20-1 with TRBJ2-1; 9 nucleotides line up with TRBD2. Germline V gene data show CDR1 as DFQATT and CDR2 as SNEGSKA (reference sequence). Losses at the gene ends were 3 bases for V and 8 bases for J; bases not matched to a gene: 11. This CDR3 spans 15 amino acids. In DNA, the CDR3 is TGCAGTGCTAGGATACTTAGCGGGAGTAGGGATGAGCAGTTCTTC. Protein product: CSARILSGSRDEQFF.

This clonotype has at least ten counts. In DNA form, the CDR3 reads TGTGCCAGCAGCCCCCTCCCCTACGAGCAGTACTTC. It specifies CASSPLPYEQYF. The rearrangement joins TRBV7-9 to TRBJ2-7; D ambiguous. Germline V gene sequence: CDR1 SEHNR, CDR2 FQNEAQ (reference sequence). The ends were cut back, 5 bases at V and 2 bases at J, with 7 bases in the middle. This CDR3 has 12 amino acids.

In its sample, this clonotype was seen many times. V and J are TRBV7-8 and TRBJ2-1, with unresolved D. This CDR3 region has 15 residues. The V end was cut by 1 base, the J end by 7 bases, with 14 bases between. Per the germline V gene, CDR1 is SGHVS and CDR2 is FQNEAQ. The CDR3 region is CASSLERRAGNEQFF. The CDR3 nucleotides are TGTGCCAGCAGCTTAGAACGTCGGGCTGGGAATGAGCAGTTCTTC.

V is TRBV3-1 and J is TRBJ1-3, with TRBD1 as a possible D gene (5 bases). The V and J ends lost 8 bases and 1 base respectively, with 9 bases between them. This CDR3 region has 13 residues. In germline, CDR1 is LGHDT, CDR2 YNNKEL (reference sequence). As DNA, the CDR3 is TGTGCCAGCGGGGGGTTATCTGGAAACACCATATATTTT. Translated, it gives CASGGLSGNTIYF.

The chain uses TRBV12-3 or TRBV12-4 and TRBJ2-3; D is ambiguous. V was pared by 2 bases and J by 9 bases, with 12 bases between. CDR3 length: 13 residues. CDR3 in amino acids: CASSLQNSRTQYF. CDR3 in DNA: TGTGCCAGCAGTTTACAGAACTCAAGGACGCAGTATTTT.

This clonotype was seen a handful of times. CDR3 DNA: TGTGCCAGCAGTTGGGGACAACCTAACTCTGGAAACACCATATATTTT. Protein: CASSWGQPNSGNTIYF. The chain combines TRBV6-5 with TRBJ1-3, with TRBD1 as a possible D gene (6 bases). CDR3 size: 16 residues. Between the trimmed V and J ends, which lost 4 bases and 0 bases, there was a span of 13 bases. Germline V gene sequence: CDR1 MNHEY, CDR2 SVGAGI.

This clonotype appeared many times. The CDR3 nucleotides read TGTGCCAGCTCACCCTCCTCTGGAAACACCATATATTTT. Amino acids: CASSPSSGNTIYF. The V gene is TRBV18, the J gene TRBJ1-3, with D unclear. CDR3 size: 13 residues. In germline, CDR1 is KGHSH, CDR2 LQKENI. The ends were cut back, 3 bases at V and 0 bases at J, with 3 bases in the middle.

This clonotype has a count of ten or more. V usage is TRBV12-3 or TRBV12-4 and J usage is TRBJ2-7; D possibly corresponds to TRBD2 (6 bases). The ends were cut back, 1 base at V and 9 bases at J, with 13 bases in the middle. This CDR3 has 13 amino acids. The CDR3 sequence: CASSLGGERGQYF. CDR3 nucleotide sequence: TGTGCCAGCAGTTTAGGCGGGGAAAGGGGGCAGTACTTC.

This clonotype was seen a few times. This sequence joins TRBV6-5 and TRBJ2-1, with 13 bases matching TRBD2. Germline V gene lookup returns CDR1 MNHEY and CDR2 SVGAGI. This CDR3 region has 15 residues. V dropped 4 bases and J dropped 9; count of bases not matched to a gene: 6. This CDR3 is CASSSLAGGPSEQFF. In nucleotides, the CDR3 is TGTGCCAGCAGTTCACTAGCGGGAGGGCCCTCTGAGCAGTTCTTC.

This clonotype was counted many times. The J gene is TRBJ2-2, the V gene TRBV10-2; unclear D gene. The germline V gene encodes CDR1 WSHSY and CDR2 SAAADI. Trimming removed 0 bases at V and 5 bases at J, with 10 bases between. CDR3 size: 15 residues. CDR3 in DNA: TGCGCCAGCAGTGAGTCGACTTTTCAGACCGGGGAGCTGTTTTTT. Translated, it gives CASSESTFQTGELFF.

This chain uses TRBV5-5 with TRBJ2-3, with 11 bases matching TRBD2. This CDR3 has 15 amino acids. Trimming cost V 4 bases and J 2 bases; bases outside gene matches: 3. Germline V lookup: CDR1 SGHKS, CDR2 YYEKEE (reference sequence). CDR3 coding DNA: TGTGCCAGCAGCCGTAGCGGGAGGGCCACAGATACGCAGTATTTT. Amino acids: CASSRSGRATDTQYF.

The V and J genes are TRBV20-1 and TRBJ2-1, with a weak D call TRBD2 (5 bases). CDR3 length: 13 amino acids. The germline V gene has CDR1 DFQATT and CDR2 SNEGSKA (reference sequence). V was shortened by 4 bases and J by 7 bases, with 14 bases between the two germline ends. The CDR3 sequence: CSATRAFPNEQFF. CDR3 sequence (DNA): TGCAGTGCTACGAGGGCCTTCCCTAATGAGCAGTTCTTC.

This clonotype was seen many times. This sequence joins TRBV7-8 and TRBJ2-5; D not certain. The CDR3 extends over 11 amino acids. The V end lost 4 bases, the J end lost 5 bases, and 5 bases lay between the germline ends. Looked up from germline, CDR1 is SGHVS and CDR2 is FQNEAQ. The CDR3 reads CASSSRETQYF. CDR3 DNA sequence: TGTGCCAGCAGCTCGCGGGAGACCCAGTACTTC.